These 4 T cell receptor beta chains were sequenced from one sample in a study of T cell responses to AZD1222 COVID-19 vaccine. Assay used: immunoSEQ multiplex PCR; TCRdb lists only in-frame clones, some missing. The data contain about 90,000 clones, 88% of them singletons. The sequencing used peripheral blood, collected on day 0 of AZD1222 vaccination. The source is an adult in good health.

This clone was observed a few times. In nucleotides, the CDR3 is TGTGCCAGCAGCCCCGACACGGTCCGCTATGGCTACACCTTC. This sequence encodes CASSPDTVRYGYTF. The chain has TRBV7-9 and TRBJ1-2; D remains unclear. CDR1 is SEHNR, CDR2 FQNEAQ, per germline (reference sequence). The ends were cut back, 5 bases at V and 4 bases at J, with 14 bases in the middle. CDR3 length: 14 amino acids.

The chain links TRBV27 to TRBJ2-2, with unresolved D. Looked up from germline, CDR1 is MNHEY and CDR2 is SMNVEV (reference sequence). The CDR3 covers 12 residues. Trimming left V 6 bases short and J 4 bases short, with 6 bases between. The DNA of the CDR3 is TGTGCCAGCAGAAAGGGCACCGGGGAGCTGTTTTTT. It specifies CASRKGTGELFF.

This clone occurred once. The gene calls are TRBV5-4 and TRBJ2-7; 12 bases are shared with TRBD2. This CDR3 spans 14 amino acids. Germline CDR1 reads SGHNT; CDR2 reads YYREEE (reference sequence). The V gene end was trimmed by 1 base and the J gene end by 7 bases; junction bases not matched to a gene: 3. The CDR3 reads CASSLTGLAGEQYF. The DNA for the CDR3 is TGTGCCAGCAGCTTGACCGGACTAGCGGGAGAGCAGTACTTC.

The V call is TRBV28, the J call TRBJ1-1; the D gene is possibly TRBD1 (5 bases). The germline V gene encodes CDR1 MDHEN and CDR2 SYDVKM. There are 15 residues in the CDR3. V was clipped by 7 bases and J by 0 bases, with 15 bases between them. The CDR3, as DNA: TGTGCCAGCACCCCGAGCAGGGCCTTGAACACTGAAGCTTTCTTT. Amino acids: CASTPSRALNTEAFF.